A single sample gave rise to the 5 T cell receptor beta chains below, sequenced in a study of neurological immune-mediated disorders. Noted time point: longitudinal time-point 1 (baseline). MiXCR, run by TCRdb on the 5' RACE reads, gives a single entry per CDR3 protein. The top ten hold 1.5% to 2% of the sample, which has tens of thousands of distinct CDR3 sequences, more than 8% seen once. Material: PBMCs. The receptor set was obtained from a woman aged 40 to 50 in good health.

This clonotype is judged medium-sized (0.01 to 0.1%). The rearrangement joins TRBV5-6 to TRBJ2-5; D is unclear. The CDR3 sequence is 12 residues long. Trimming left V 4 bases short and J 3 bases short, with 7 bases between. Germline lookup yields CDR1 SGHDT and CDR2 YYEEEE. The CDR3 sequence is CASSLDEETQYF. DNA for the CDR3: TGTGCCAGCAGCCTGGACGAAGAGACCCAGTACTTC.

Many counts were recorded for this clonotype. The chain uses TRBV5-5 and TRBJ2-2; 11 nucleotides align to TRBD2. The CDR3 has 16 residues. The junction had 5 bases not matched to a gene; V was cut back by 4 bases and J by 3 bases. Germline loops: CDR1 SGHKS, CDR2 YYEKEE (reference sequence). The CDR3 DNA follows: TGTGCCAGCAGCGGGGGACTAGCGGCCTACACCGGGGAGCTGTTTTTT. Protein product: CASSGGLAAYTGELFF. The full variable domain, its missing parts supplied by reference TRBV5-5 and TRBJ2-2, is DAGVTQSPTHLIKTRGQQVTLRCSPISGHKSVSWYQQVLGQGPQFIFQYYEKEERGRGNFPDRFSARQFPNYSSELNVNALLLGDSALYLCASSGGLAAYTGELFFGEGSRLTVL.

This clonotype has ten or more counts. The CDR3 coding sequence is TGTGCCAGCAGTTACGCGGGGCCATATGGCTACACCTTC. This encodes CASSYAGPYGYTF. The chain is built from TRBV6-5 and TRBJ1-2, with D possibly being TRBD1 (5 bases). The CDR3 extends over 13 amino acids. V was clipped by 2 bases and J by 5 bases, with 9 bases between them. The germline V gene has CDR1 MNHEY and CDR2 SVGAGI.

In its sample, this clonotype was seen many times. CDR3 coding DNA: TGCGCCAGCAGCTTGGCCCCGCGGGTTGGGCGACACGAGCAGTACTTC. It is translated as CASSLAPRVGRHEQYF. The chain is built from TRBV5-1 and TRBJ2-7; D is possibly TRBD2 (5 bases). From germline, CDR1 is SGHRS and CDR2 YFSETQ. The CDR3 has 16 residues. Trimming pared 0 bases from V and 5 bases from J, leaving 18 bases between.

This clonotype was counted at least ten times. The V gene is TRBV20-1, the J gene TRBJ1-2; 10 positions match TRBD1. CDR3 size: 14 residues. The V and J ends lost 5 bases and 2 bases, in that order; junction bases with no gene match: 5. Germline assignment: CDR1 DFQATT and CDR2 SNEGSKA (reference sequence). CDR3 residues: CSAGTGATNYGYTF. CDR3 sequence (DNA): TGCAGTGCTGGGACAGGGGCGACAAACTATGGCTACACCTTC.